This TCR beta chain was obtained from a study of T-cell reconstitution after alpha-beta-depleted transplantation in children. Molecular barcoding with unique molecular identifiers was used for the TCRbeta library. TCRdb passed the PCR reads through MiXCR, listing each CDR3 protein once. Among more than 450,000 distinct CDR3 sequences listed, approximately 20% were seen once. The source of this sequence is a human donor who donated a stem cell graft to a child with acute lymphoblastic leukemia. Sequencing used PBMCs from the stem cell graft donor, obtained from the stem cell graft.

The CDR3 region has the DNA TGTGCCACCAGTGATTCCGGACTCCCCCAAGAGACCCAGTACTTC. It codes for CATSDSGLPQETQYF. The gene calls are TRBV24-1 and TRBJ2-5; a weak D match, TRBD2 (5 bases). This CDR3 has 15 residues. Germline assignment: CDR1 KGHDR and CDR2 SFDVKD. V lost 2 bases, J lost 1 base, and 10 bases lay in between.